Below are 26 T cell receptor beta chains sequenced from a single sample in a study of spatial heterogeneity in lung cancer. Antigens of these TCRs are unknown. TCRdb passed the 5' RACE reads through MiXCR, listing each CDR3 protein once. Of around 100,000 distinct CDR3 sequences in the sample, about 4.4% are singletons; the top ten hold about 20%. As for time point: sample taken at primary tumor resection. General study results and limits: Expanded alpha and beta TCR counts within tumors tracked tumor mutation counts.

Sequenced here: lung tumor tissue, sampled at surgery. These receptors all come from a male donor with early-stage non-small cell lung cancer.

This clonotype was picked up many times. V is TRBV29-1 and J is TRBJ2-7; 7 bases map to TRBD1. There are 14 residues in the CDR3. The germline CDR1 and CDR2 sequences are SQVTM and ANQGSEA. Losses at the gene ends were 0 bases for V and 5 bases for J; bases not matched to a gene: 7. The CDR3 sequence: CSVEDISRGNEQYF. The CDR3 bases are TGCAGCGTTGAAGATATTTCCAGGGGGAACGAGCAGTACTTC.

This clonotype was counted many times. The chain is built from TRBV25-1 and TRBJ2-7; maybe TRBD2 (6 bases). With 1 base removed from V and 8 bases from J, the gap between germline ends came to 9 bases. From germline, CDR1 is MGHDK and CDR2 SYGVNS. CDR3 length equals 12 residues. CDR3 DNA: TGTGCCAGCAGTGAATTGGAGGGGAAGCAGTACTTC. This codes for CASSELEGKQYF.

This clonotype was counted ten times or more. This chain uses TRBV28 with TRBJ2-3; D might be TRBD1 (5 bases). CDR3 length: 15 residues. Germline V CDR1 and CDR2: MDHEN, SYDVKM. The germline V and J ends were trimmed by 3 bases and 1 base, with 11 bases remaining between them. This CDR3 reads CASSFRMGRTDTQYF. The CDR3 DNA follows: TGTGCCAGCAGTTTTCGCATGGGGCGCACAGATACGCAGTATTTT. The whole variable domain, filled in from reference TRBV28 and TRBJ2-3, reads DVKVTQSSRYLVKRTGEKVFLECVQDMDHENMFWYRQDPGLGLRLIYFSYDVKMKEKGDIPEGYSVSREKKERFSLILESASTNQTSMYLCASSFRMGRTDTQYFGPGTRLTVL.

At least ten counts were recorded for this clonotype. The chain joins TRBV29-1 to TRBJ2-5; D is undetermined. Germline V gene lookup returns CDR1 SQVTM and CDR2 ANQGSEA. The CDR3 loop spans 14 amino acids. V was cut by 4 bases and J by 2 bases, with 14 bases left in between. CDR3 region: CSVVSPGLQETQYF. The CDR3 bases are TGCAGCGTTGTGTCGCCAGGCTTACAAGAGACCCAGTACTTC.

This clonotype occurred many times. The chain links TRBV20-1 to TRBJ2-3; 8 bases map to TRBD2. This CDR3 has 16 residues. Losses at the gene ends were 3 bases for V and 0 bases for J; bases not matched to a gene: 8. Germline V gene sequence: CDR1 DFQATT, CDR2 SNEGSKA (reference sequence). The CDR3 here is CSASRGGLSSTDTQYF. The CDR3 DNA reads as TGCAGTGCTAGTCGGGGGGGACTTTCTAGCACAGATACGCAGTATTTT.

The rearrangement links TRBV11-2 to TRBJ2-1; TRBD1 matches 9 bases. The V gene's germline CDR1 is SGHAT and CDR2 FQNNGV. V trimming: 6 bases; J trimming: 0 bases; junction bases outside the gene matches: 24. This CDR3 has 22 residues. The CDR3 DNA reads as TGTGCCAGCAGAAATGCTCGGTGGCGTGGACAGGGGTCAGGAAGCTCCTACAATGAGCAGTTCTTC. Translated: CASRNARWRGQGSGSSYNEQFF.

The table lists this clonotype with many counts. The chain carries TRBV18 and TRBJ1-3, with D unresolved. Germline-derived CDR1 and CDR2 are KGHSH and LQKENI. The CDR3 is made up of 13 amino acids. V dropped 1 base and J dropped 0 bases, with 1 base sitting between them. The CDR3 spells CASSPLSGNTIYF. CDR3 nucleotides: TGTGCCAGCTCACCACTCTCTGGAAACACCATATATTTT. Looking up the rest from reference TRBV18 and TRBJ1-3 gives the full variable domain: NAGVMQNPRHLVRRRGQEARLRCSPMKGHSHVYWYRQLPEEGLKFMVYLQKENIIDESGMPKERFSAEFPKEGPSILRIQQVVRGDSAAYFCASSPLSGNTIYFGEGSWLTVV.

This clonotype was observed at least ten times. V is TRBV28 and J is TRBJ1-1, with D unresolved. This CDR3 spans 14 amino acids. Germline V CDR1 and CDR2: MDHEN, SYDVKM. V dropped 8 bases and J dropped 0 bases, with 13 bases sitting between them. CDR3 sequence reads: CASRKLMVNTEAFF. CDR3 in DNA: TGTGCCAGCCGTAAGTTAATGGTGAACACTGAAGCTTTCTTT.

The chain couples TRBV28 to TRBJ1-2, with a possible D match to TRBD1 (5 bases). V lost 6 bases and J 8 bases, leaving 16 bases between the germline ends. This CDR3 has 13 amino acids. The germline V gene encodes CDR1 MDHEN and CDR2 SYDVKM. CDR3 amino acids: CASSRGRGSGYTF. The CDR3 nucleotides are TGTGCCAGCAGCCGGGGACGTGGTAGCGGCTACACCTTC.

This clonotype was observed a few times. The genes are TRBV25-1 and TRBJ2-3, with D tentatively TRBD1 (5 bases). This CDR3 has 15 residues. V lost 3 bases, J lost 2 bases, and 12 bases lay in between. CDR1 and CDR2 (germline): MGHDK, SYGVNS. As DNA, the CDR3 is TGTGCCAGCAGTGAGCCAGGGTACTCCACAGATACGCAGTATTTT. Its translation: CASSEPGYSTDTQYF. The entire variable domain, with the rest obtained from reference TRBV25-1 and TRBJ2-3, is as follows: EADIYQTPRYLVIGTGKKITLECSQTMGHDKMYWYQQDPGMELHLIHYSYGVNSTEKGDLSSESTVSRIRTEHFPLTLESARPSHTSQYLCASSEPGYSTDTQYFGPGTRLTVL.

The rearrangement uses TRBV21-1 and TRBJ1-6; the D segment call TRBD1 is taken from the table without a DNA check. TRBV21-1 is a pseudogene. The CDR3 is 15 residues long. CDR3 DNA: TGTGCCAGCGGCTTCCCGGGACCTTTCAATTCACCCCTCCACTTT. It specifies CASGFPGPFNSPLHF.

This clonotype was recorded at least ten times. The rearrangement joins TRBV7-9 to TRBJ2-1; D is unclear. The V gene lost 6 bases and the J gene lost 0 bases, with 6 bases spanning the gap. This CDR3 is built from 13 residues. Germline values: CDR1 SEHNR, CDR2 FQNEAQ (reference sequence). The CDR3 DNA reads as TGTGCCAGCAGAAGTAGCTCCTACAATGAGCAGTTCTTC. Residues: CASRSSSYNEQFF.

This clonotype was picked up many times. The rearrangement links TRBV2 to TRBJ1-1, with TRBD1 matching over 7 bases. The CDR3 consists of 16 residues. Germline V gene data show CDR1 as SNHLY and CDR2 as FYNNEI. V lost 0 bases, J lost 5 bases, and 9 bases stayed unmatched. The CDR3 here is CASSEATQTGKTEAFF. As DNA, the CDR3 is TGTGCCAGCAGTGAAGCGACTCAGACAGGGAAAACTGAAGCTTTCTTT. The complete variable domain, with remaining parts taken from reference TRBV2 and TRBJ1-1, reads EPEVTQTPSHQVTQMGQEVILRCVPISNHLYFYWYRQILGQKVEFLVSFYNNEISEKSEIFDDQFSVERPDGSNFTLKIRSTKLEDSAMYFCASSEATQTGKTEAFFGQGTRLTVV.

This clonotype was recorded many times. This chain's CDR3 is CASSPRAGGATDTQYF. CDR3 nucleotides: TGCGCCAGCAGCCCACGAGCGGGAGGGGCGACAGATACGCAGTATTTT. V gene TRBV5-1 combines with J gene TRBJ2-3; TRBD2 aligns across 10 bases. V trimming: 4 bases; J trimming: 3 bases; junction bases outside the gene matches: 8. Per germline, CDR1 SGHRS and CDR2 YFSETQ. The CDR3 extends over 16 amino acids.

On this clonotype itself: A read error may be the cause here, since a much bigger clone is one base away. The CDR3 does not end in the conserved phenylalanine or tryptophan, so this is likely a read error. This rearrangement joins TRBV7-9 to TRBJ2-1; no firm D call. Germline loops: CDR1 SEHNR, CDR2 FQNEAQ (reference sequence). This CDR3 comprises 12 residues. The V and J ends lost 2 bases and 9 bases respectively, with 8 bases between them. CDR3 DNA: TGTGCCAGCAGCTTAATAGGAACTGAGCAGTTCTCC. Residues: CASSLIGTEQFS.

Many counts were recorded for this clonotype. The chain carries TRBV7-7 and TRBJ2-3, with a possible D match to TRBD2 (5 bases). V was shortened by 8 bases and J by 2 bases, with 11 bases between the two germline ends. The length of the CDR3 is 13 residues. The germline V gene has CDR1 SSHAT and CDR2 FNYEAQ (reference sequence). The CDR3 DNA reads as TGTGCCAGCGCTCCCGGGAACACAGATACGCAGTATTTT. It encodes CASAPGNTDTQYF.

This chain connects TRBV6-5 to TRBJ2-5, with a weak D call TRBD1 (6 bases). The CDR3 has 14 amino acids. The germline CDR1 and CDR2 sequences are MNHEY and SVGAGI. Trimming took 2 bases from V and 5 from J, leaving 12 bases between them. This CDR3 reads CASSYQGPGETQYF. In nucleotides, the CDR3 is TGTGCCAGCAGTTACCAGGGGCCCGGGGAGACCCAGTACTTC.

At least ten counts were recorded for this clonotype. CDR3 amino acids: CASSVGFYEQYF. Written as DNA, the CDR3 is TGTGCCAGCAGTGTGGGATTTTACGAGCAGTACTTC. The V and J genes are TRBV25-1 and TRBJ2-7; D gene uncertain. The CDR3 extends over 12 amino acids. Deletions cut 4 bases from V and 4 bases from J, with 8 bases between. Germline V gene sequence: CDR1 MGHDK, CDR2 SYGVNS.

This clonotype was seen at least ten times. This chain joins TRBV11-2 and TRBJ2-7, with 8 bases matching TRBD1. The CDR3 contains 14 residues. CDR1 is SGHAT and CDR2 is FQNNGV in the germline V gene. The V gene end was trimmed by 3 bases and the J gene end by 4 bases; junction bases not matched to a gene: 5. The CDR3 coding sequence is TGTGCCAGCAGCTTCGGCAGGGGGCGGTACGAGCAGTACTTC. This encodes CASSFGRGRYEQYF.

The chain employs TRBV6-1 and TRBJ2-6; D remains unclear. With 6 bases removed from V and 0 bases from J, the gap between germline ends came to 9 bases. The CDR3 has 15 residues. Germline values: CDR1 MNHNS, CDR2 SASEGT. CDR3 DNA: TGTGCCAGCAGCGGCTATGACTCTGGGGCCAACGTCCTGACTTTC. Its protein product is CASSGYDSGANVLTF.

This chain connects TRBV5-8 to TRBJ1-5, with no clear D. CDR3 length equals 15 residues. CDR1 is SGHTS, CDR2 YDEGEE, per germline. Trimming took off 1 base at V and 4 bases at J, with 12 bases between the two ends. The CDR3 spells CASSLREGFNQPQHF. DNA for the CDR3: TGTGCCAGCAGCTTGCGGGAAGGGTTTAATCAGCCCCAGCATTTT.

This chain connects TRBV5-1 to TRBJ2-7; 7 bases align to TRBD2. The germline V gene encodes CDR1 SGHRS and CDR2 YFSETQ. The CDR3 has 14 amino acids. The junction had 6 bases not matched to a gene; V was cut back by 0 bases and J by 6 bases. Here the CDR3 DNA reads TGCGCCAGCAGCTTGGTTCCAGGCGGGGGCGAGCAGTACTTC. Translation gives CASSLVPGGGEQYF.

This clonotype showed up many times. The rearrangement joins TRBV5-1 to TRBJ2-3; D remains unclear. The CDR3 runs 14 residues. CDR1 is SGHRS and CDR2 is YFSETQ in the germline V gene. V lost 0 bases and J 2 bases, leaving 7 bases between the germline ends. The CDR3 DNA is TGCGCCAGCAGCTTGGGGGCCCCCACAGATACGCAGTATTTT. Amino acid sequence: CASSLGAPTDTQYF.

This clonotype was observed at least ten times. The chain has TRBV9 and TRBJ1-4; no firm D call. The CDR3 extends over 14 amino acids. Germline CDR1 is SGDLS and CDR2 is YYNGEE. The V and J ends lost 0 bases and 8 bases respectively, with 11 bases between them. CDR3 protein: CASSVGRAREKLFF. For the CDR3, the DNA is TGTGCCAGCAGCGTAGGGAGGGCCCGGGAAAAACTGTTTTTT.

There are many counts of this clonotype. The chain links TRBV10-3 to TRBJ1-5; D gene unclear. The CDR3 consists of 16 residues. Looked up from germline, CDR1 is ENHRY and CDR2 is SYGVKD. The V gene lost 2 bases and the J gene lost 6 bases, with 17 bases spanning the gap. CDR3 in DNA: TGTGCCATCAGTGAGGGGTCCATATCGGCGGGTCAGCCCCAGCATTTT. This translates into CAISEGSISAGQPQHF.

The genes are TRBV20-1 and TRBJ2-6; the D is unclear. This CDR3 has 17 residues. The ends were cut back, 3 bases at V and 0 bases at J, with 15 bases in the middle. Germline V gene data show CDR1 as DFQATT and CDR2 as SNEGSKA (reference sequence). DNA of the CDR3: TGCAGTGCTAGGGTACGCGTGTTTTCCTCTGGGGCCAACGTCCTGACTTTC. Amino acid sequence: CSARVRVFSSGANVLTF.